Below, 12 T cell receptor beta chains from the same sample are listed, as sequenced in a study of spatial heterogeneity in lung cancer. The antigens for these receptors are not known. Whole-study findings and limits: Tumoral mutation counts were tracked by counts of expanded intratumoral alpha and beta TCRs.

This sample's time point: sample taken at primary tumor resection. TCRdb reprocessed the 5' RACE reads via MiXCR and lists one record per CDR3 protein. The sample consists of some 5,500 distinct CDR3 sequences, 13% to 15% of them appearing once. The source was lung tumor tissue, collected at surgery. The receptors were gathered from a male donor with early-stage non-small cell lung cancer.

Judged by abundance, this clonotype is medium-sized. Found in a library prepared for alpha chains, this beta chain is an off-target read, and its abundance has little meaning. The chain is built from TRBV3-1 and TRBJ2-1, with a tentative D call TRBD2 (6 bases). The V gene lost 0 bases and the J gene lost 1 base, with 22 bases spanning the gap. The CDR3 has 20 amino acids. Germline V gives CDR1 LGHDT, CDR2 YNNKEL (reference sequence). The chain's CDR3 is CASSQEYGSLSVRSYNEQFF. CDR3 sequence (DNA): TGTGCCAGCAGCCAAGAATACGGGAGCTTAAGTGTTAGGTCCTACAATGAGCAGTTCTTC.

This clonotype was seen a handful of times. This beta chain is off target for a library built for alpha chains, so its abundance means little. The CDR3 here is CASSLGGSYNEQFF. CDR3 coding DNA: TGCGCCAGCAGCTTAGGCGGGAGCTACAATGAGCAGTTCTTC. This sequence joins TRBV5-1 and TRBJ2-1; 7 bases match TRBD2. CDR3 size: 14 residues. The ends lost 2 bases at V and 3 bases at J; junction bases unmatched: 2. Germline V gives CDR1 SGHRS, CDR2 YFSETQ.

This clonotype appeared a few times. Since it is a stray read in a library aimed at alpha chains, this beta chain has a size that is not meaningful. CDR3 residues: CASSPVGRVGDEQYF. The CDR3 nucleotides are TGTGCCAGCAGTCCAGTGGGGCGGGTAGGCGACGAGCAGTACTTC. The chain combines TRBV12-3 or TRBV12-4 with TRBJ2-7; possibly TRBD1 or TRBD2 for D (5 bases each). The CDR3 sequence is 15 residues long. Trimming removed 5 bases from V and 5 bases from J, with 19 bases in between.

By share of the sample, this clonotype is medium-sized. This beta chain appears as a stray read in a library generated for alpha chains; its size is not informative. The V and J genes are TRBV29-1 and TRBJ2-3; no definite D call. The CDR3 totals 12 residues. V was trimmed by 4 bases and J by 1 base, leaving 6 bases between them. Germline V lookup: CDR1 SQVTM, CDR2 ANQGSEA. Here the CDR3 reads CSVVTGTDTQYF. The DNA of the CDR3 is TGCAGCGTTGTAACAGGCACAGATACGCAGTATTTT.

This clonotype was detected ten times or more. This beta chain slipped into a library made for alpha chains as a stray read, so its size is not meaningful. This chain joins TRBV10-3 and TRBJ2-2; the D gene is possibly TRBD1 (5 bases). The V end lost 3 bases, the J end lost 1 base, and 18 bases lay between the germline ends. There are 18 residues in the CDR3. The V gene's germline CDR1 is ENHRY and CDR2 SYGVKD. CDR3 protein: CAISDHGQGRRNTGELFF. The DNA for the CDR3 is TGTGCCATCAGTGATCACGGACAAGGGCGGCGGAACACCGGGGAGCTGTTTTTT.

As concerns this clonotype: This beta chain is a stray read from a library made for alpha chains; its abundance is not meaningful. V is TRBV5-1 and J is TRBJ1-1, with unresolved D. With 1 base removed from V and 1 base from J, the gap between germline ends came to 5 bases. The CDR3 contains 13 residues. Germline V gene sequence: CDR1 SGHRS, CDR2 YFSETQ. The CDR3 sequence: CASSLRENTEAFF. CDR3 sequence (DNA): TGCGCCAGCAGCTTGCGGGAGAACACTGAAGCTTTCTTT.

In this sample, this clonotype is medium-sized. This beta chain is an off-target read within a library intended for alpha chains, so its frequency means little. The chain carries TRBV12-3 or TRBV12-4 and TRBJ2-2, with 10 bases that match TRBD1. The CDR3 is 15 amino acids. After removal of 6 bases from V and 5 bases from J, the junction contained 6 bases not matched to a gene. Written as DNA, the CDR3 is TGTGCCAGCAGGGTGGACAGGGGGAGGACCGGGGAGCTGTTTTTT. Encoded protein: CASRVDRGRTGELFF.

This clonotype was detected only a few times. This beta chain is off target for a library built for alpha chains, so its abundance means little. The chain uses TRBV11-1 and TRBJ2-2; 9 bases match TRBD1. Germline loops: CDR1 SGHAT, CDR2 FQDESV (reference sequence). This CDR3 has 15 amino acids. The J segment lost 4 bases and the V segment lost 4 bases, leaving 4 bases of the junction unmatched. CDR3 sequence reads: CASSYRTGATGELFF. For the CDR3, the DNA is TGTGCCAGCAGCTACCGGACAGGGGCCACCGGGGAGCTGTTTTTT.

Details on this clonotype: With the library built for alpha chains, this beta chain is off target and its frequency is not meaningful. V and J are TRBV5-1 and TRBJ2-7, with TRBD1 identical over 10 bases. Unmatched junction bases numbered 3, after V lost 3 bases and J lost 3 bases. The CDR3 contains 14 residues. From germline, CDR1 is SGHRS and CDR2 YFSETQ. The CDR3 coding sequence is TGCGCCAGCAGCTGGGGGACAGGGGACTACGAGCAGTACTTC. This sequence encodes CASSWGTGDYEQYF.

This clonotype came up many times. This beta chain represents an off-target read in a library built for alpha chains; its size is of limited meaning. The rearrangement links TRBV20-1 to TRBJ2-7; 7 bases agree with TRBD1. From germline, CDR1 is DFQATT and CDR2 SNEGSKA (reference sequence). The ends lost 3 bases at V and 3 bases at J; junction bases unmatched: 11. CDR3 size: 15 residues. CDR3 in DNA: TGCAGTGCTAGCTCTGCCAGGGGGTTAGTCTACGAGCAGTACTTC. Protein: CSASSARGLVYEQYF.

For this clonotype: This beta chain is off target for a library built for alpha chains, so its abundance means little. V usage is TRBV7-3 and J usage is TRBJ1-1; D not resolved. CDR1 is SGHTA and CDR2 is FQGTGA in the germline V gene. V was shortened by 5 bases and J by 2 bases, with 9 bases between the two germline ends. The CDR3 is made up of 13 amino acids. The DNA of the CDR3 is TGTGCCAGCAGCGAGGGATTAAACACTGAAGCTTTCTTT. This sequence encodes CASSEGLNTEAFF.

By sample fraction, this clonotype is medium-sized. Because this beta chain is a stray read in a library intended to capture alpha chains, its abundance should not be given much weight. This chain connects TRBV7-9 to TRBJ2-7, with D perhaps matching TRBD1 (6 bases). The CDR3 runs 14 residues. The V end lost 5 bases, the J end lost 0 bases, and 11 bases lay between the germline ends. Germline-derived CDR1 and CDR2 are SEHNR and FQNEAQ (reference sequence). The CDR3 sequence is CASSIGQRSYEQYF. The CDR3 DNA sequence: TGTGCCAGCAGCATAGGACAGCGCTCCTACGAGCAGTACTTC.